This T cell receptor beta chain was retrieved from a study of radiotherapy plus CTLA-4 blockade in lung cancer. Study-level information: Objective responses arose in approximately 17% of patients, and 25% to 40% experienced disease control. Study conclusions and caveats: Interferon-beta, together with early blood T cell clone dynamics, reportedly best predicted response. Peripheral blood showed expansion of tumor-derived TCR clones after radiotherapy and ipilimumab.

Generated by immunoSEQ multiplex PCR, the TCRdb table keeps only in-frame clones and is missing some. The table shows over 35,000 clones, with 77% occurring only once. Patients with chemo-refractory metastatic non-small-cell lung cancer received focal radiation plus CTLA-4 blockade with ipilimumab. Regarding this clone: Its antigen remains unidentified.

The germline CDR1 and CDR2 sequences are SGHTS and YDEGEE. Between the trimmed V and J ends, which lost 2 bases and 0 bases, there was a span of 13 bases. The CDR3 runs to 16 residues. This receptor was obtained from a human donor with non-small cell lung cancer whose response to radiotherapy plus ipilimumab could not be evaluated. The gene calls are TRBV5-8 and TRBJ2-3, with TRBD1 as a possible D gene (5 bases). The sequencing here drew on peripheral blood, taken from a patient treated with radiotherapy plus ipilimumab. The CDR3 reads CASSLMGSGSTDTQYF. In nucleotides, the CDR3 is TGTGCCAGCAGCTTAATGGGGTCAGGGAGCACAGATACGCAGTATTTT.